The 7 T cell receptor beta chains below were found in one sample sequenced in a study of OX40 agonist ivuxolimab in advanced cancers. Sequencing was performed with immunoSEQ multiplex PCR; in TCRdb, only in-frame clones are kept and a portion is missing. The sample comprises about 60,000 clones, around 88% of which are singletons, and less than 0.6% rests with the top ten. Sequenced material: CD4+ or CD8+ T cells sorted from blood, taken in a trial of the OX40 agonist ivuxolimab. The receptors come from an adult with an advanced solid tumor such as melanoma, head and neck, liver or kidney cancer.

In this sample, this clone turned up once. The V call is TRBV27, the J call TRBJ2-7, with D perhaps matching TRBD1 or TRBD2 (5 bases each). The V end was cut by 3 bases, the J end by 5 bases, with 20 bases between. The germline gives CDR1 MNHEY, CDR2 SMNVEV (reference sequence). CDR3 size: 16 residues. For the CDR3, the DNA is TGTGCCAGCAGTTTCACGTTGAGGGGTCGGGGAGACGAGCAGTACTTC. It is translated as CASSFTLRGRGDEQYF.

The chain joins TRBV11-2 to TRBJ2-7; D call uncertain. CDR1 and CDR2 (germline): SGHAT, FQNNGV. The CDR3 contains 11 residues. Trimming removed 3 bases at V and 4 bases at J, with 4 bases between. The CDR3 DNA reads TGTGCCAGCAGCTTCACGTACGAGCAGTACTTC. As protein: CASSFTYEQYF. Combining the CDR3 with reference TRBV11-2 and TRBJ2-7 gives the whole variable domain EAGVAQSPRYKIIEKRQSVAFWCNPISGHATLYWYQQILGQGPKLLIQFQNNGVVDDSQLPKDRFSAERLKGVDSTLKIQPAKLEDSAVYLCASSFTYEQYFGPGTRLTVT.

CDR3 sequence: CASSEAGGYGYTF. As DNA, the CDR3 is TGTGCCAGCAGTGAAGCAGGCGGTTATGGCTACACCTTC. The rearrangement links TRBV6-1 to TRBJ1-2; D gene uncertain. V lost 0 bases, J lost 5 bases, and 7 bases lay in between. The CDR3 loop spans 13 amino acids. CDR1 is MNHNS, CDR2 SASEGT, per germline.

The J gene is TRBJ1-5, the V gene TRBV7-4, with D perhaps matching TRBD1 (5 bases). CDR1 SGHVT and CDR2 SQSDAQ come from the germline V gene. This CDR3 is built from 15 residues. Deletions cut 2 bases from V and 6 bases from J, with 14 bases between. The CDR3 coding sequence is TGTGCCAGCAGCTTATGTCCCAGGGTGGTTCAGCCCCAGCATTTT. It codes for CASSLCPRVVQPQHF.

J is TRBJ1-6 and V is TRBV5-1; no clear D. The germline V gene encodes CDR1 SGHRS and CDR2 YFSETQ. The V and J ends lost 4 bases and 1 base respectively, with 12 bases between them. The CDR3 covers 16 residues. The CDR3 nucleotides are TGCGCCAGCAGCGAGGGAGTCGGATCCTATAATTCACCCCTCCACTTT. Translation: CASSEGVGSYNSPLHF. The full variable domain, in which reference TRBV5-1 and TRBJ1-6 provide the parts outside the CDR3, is KAGVTQTPRYLIKTRGQQVTLSCSPISGHRSVSWYQQTPGQGLQFLFEYFSETQRNKGNFPGRFSGRQFSNSRSEMNVSTLELGDSALYLCASSEGVGSYNSPLHFGNGTRLTVT.

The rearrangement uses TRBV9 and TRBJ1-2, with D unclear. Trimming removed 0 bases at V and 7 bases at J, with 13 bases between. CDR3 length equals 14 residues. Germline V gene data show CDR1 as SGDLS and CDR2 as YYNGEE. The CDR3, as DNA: TGTGCCAGCAGCGTAGCTGTGGGATCGGGTGGCTACACCTTC. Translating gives CASSVAVGSGGYTF.

In nucleotides, the CDR3 is TGCGCCAGCAGCTTGTCAAGCCAAGAGACCCAGTACTTC. Protein: CASSLSSQETQYF. The chain links TRBV5-1 to TRBJ2-5, with unresolved D. From germline, CDR1 is SGHRS and CDR2 YFSETQ. Trimming stripped 1 base from V and 1 base from J, with 5 bases between. The CDR3 spans 13 residues.